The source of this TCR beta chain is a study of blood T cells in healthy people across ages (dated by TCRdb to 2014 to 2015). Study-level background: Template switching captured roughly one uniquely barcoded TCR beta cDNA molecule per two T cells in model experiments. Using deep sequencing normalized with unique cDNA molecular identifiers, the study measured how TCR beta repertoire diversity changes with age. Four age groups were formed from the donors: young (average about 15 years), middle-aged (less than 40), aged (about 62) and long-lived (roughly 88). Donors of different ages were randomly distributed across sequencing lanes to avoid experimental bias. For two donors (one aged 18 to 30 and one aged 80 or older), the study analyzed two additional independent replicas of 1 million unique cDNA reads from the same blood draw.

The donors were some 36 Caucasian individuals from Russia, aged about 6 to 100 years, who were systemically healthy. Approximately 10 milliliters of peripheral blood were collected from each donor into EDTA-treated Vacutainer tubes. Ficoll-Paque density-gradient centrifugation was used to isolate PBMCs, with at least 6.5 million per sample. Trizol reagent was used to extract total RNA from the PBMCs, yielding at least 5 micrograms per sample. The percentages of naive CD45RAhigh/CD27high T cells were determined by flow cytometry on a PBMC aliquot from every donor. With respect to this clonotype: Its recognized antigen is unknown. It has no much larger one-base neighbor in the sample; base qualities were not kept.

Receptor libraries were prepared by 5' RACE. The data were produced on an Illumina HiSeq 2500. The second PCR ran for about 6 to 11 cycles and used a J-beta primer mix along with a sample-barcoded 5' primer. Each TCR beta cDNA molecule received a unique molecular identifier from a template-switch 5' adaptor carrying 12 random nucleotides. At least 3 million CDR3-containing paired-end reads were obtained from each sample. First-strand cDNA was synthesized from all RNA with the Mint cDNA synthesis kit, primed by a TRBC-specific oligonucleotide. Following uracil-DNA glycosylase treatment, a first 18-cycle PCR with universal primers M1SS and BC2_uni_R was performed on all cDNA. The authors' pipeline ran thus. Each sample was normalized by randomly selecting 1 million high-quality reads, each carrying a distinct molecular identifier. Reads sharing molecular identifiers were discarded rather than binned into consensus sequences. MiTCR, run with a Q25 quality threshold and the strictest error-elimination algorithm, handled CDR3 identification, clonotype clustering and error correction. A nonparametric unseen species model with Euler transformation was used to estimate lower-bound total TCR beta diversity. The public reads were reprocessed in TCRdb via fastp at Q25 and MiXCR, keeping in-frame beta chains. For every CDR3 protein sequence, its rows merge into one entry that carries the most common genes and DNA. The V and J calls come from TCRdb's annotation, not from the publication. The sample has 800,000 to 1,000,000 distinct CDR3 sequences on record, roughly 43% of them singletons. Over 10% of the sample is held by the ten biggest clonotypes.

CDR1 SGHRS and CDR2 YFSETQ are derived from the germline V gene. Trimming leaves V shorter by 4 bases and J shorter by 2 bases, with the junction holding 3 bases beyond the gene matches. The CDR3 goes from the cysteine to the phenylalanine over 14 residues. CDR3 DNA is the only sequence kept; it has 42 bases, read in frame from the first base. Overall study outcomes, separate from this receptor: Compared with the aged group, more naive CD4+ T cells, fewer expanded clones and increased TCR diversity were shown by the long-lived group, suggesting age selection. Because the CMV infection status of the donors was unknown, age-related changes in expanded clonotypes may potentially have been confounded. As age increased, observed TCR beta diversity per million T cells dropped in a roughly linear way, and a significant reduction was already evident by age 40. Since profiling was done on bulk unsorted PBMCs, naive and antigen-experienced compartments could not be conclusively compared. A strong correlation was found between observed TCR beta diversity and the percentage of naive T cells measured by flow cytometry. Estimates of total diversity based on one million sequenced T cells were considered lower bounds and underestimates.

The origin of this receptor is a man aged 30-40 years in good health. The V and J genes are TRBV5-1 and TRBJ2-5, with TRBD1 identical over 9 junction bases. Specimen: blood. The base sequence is TGCGCCAGCAGCCACGACAGGGGGCAAGAGACCCAGTACTTC. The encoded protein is CASSHDRGQETQYF.